This T cell receptor beta chain was identified in a study of T cells in women clearing cervical HPV infection. On the study more broadly: Case blood was drawn when the lesion was first found; control blood after infection became undetectable.

All participants had a single incident cervical HPV16 infection, and prevalent HPV16 infections were excluded. Produced via immunoSEQ multiplex PCR; TCRdb's table is partial and in-frame only. In all, the sample yields just over 20,000 clones. This clone counts as medium-sized by frequency. Its antigen remains unknown. The read halts 3 residues ahead of the CDR3 end, with the missing end drawn from the germline J gene. Broader study findings: Repertoire richness, not evenness, was significantly elevated in CIN3+ cases versus controls.

This CDR3 contains 15 residues. V lost 3 bases, J lost 1 base, and 5 bases stayed unmatched. CDR1 is DFQATT and CDR2 is SNEGSKA in the germline V gene (reference sequence). Sequenced: blood buffy coat. The chain employs TRBV20-1 and TRBJ2-4, with TRBD1 matching 8 bases. This TCR was recovered from a woman between 18 and 70 years old with a cervical HPV16 infection that either progressed to CIN3+ or cleared (not recorded which). The CDR3 loop is CSARGQGAAKNIQYF. CDR3 DNA (partial): TGCAGTGCTAGGGGCCAGGGGGCTGCCAAAAACATT.